This TCR beta chain comes out of a study of blood T cell repertoires in COVID-19 (dated by TCRdb to 2018 to 2020). Study-level background: Collaborator samples came from the United States, Italy and Spain and covered acute and convalescent phases of COVID-19. The prospective study material was composed of cDNA or gDNA derived from T cells, B-cell-depleted T cells, or PBMCs. Subjects who had been exposed to COVID-19, were actively infected with it, or had recovered from it provided the deeply sampled blood TCRbeta repertoires that made up the dataset. A freely available public database, intended as a resource for researchers studying the immune response to SARS-CoV-2, is where the repertoires were released. Samples came from the ongoing ImmuneRACE study (first 160 participants) plus 1,254 subjects from 6 global collaborators. The sample metadata nearly always contained a de-identified subject ID, COVID-19 status, age in years and sex. Where available, HLA class I and class II types were taken from metadata supplied by the sample provider and were not determined by assay-based typing.

TCRbeta CDR3 regions were amplified from genomic DNA by means of the immunoSEQ Assay, a bias-controlled multiplex PCR. From the authors' description of their analysis: Within the assay, amplification of reference gene primers was used to estimate how many nucleated cells each sample contained. Sequence reads were collapsed and filtered to measure the absolute abundance of every unique TCRbeta CDR3 rearrangement. For each sample, productive Simpson clonality was calculated as the square root of Simpson's diversity index over productive rearrangements. Imported from immuneACCESS, the table was reduced by TCRdb to in-frame sequences with V and J called. These copies leave out some clones; in studies compared against another copy, an unresolved V gene accounts for under half, and the cause of the remainder is not known. The V and J calls and the clone size are those of that table, but D and trimming were determined from the DNA. For this sample the table gives tens of thousands of clones, of which 65% to 85% were detected only once. The top ten clones comprise 7.2% of the sample.

Points the paper makes about the study in general: Clinical and demographic metadata were provided uncurated, with the amount varying by source and participant.

V lost 9 bases and J lost 0 bases; the stretch between them is 11 bases long. CDR1 and CDR2, looked up from the germline V gene (reference sequence), are MNHNY and SVGAGI. From the cysteine through the phenylalanine, the CDR3 covers 13 amino acids. Only the CDR3 DNA is retained, 39 bases long and in frame from the first base. Collaborating institutions collected whole blood in K2EDTA tubes following their own protocols. Collaborator samples were shipped for TCRbeta analysis as frozen whole blood, isolated PBMCs, or DNA extracted from either sample type. On this clone itself: This receptor's antigen is unknown. No base qualities exist here, and no much larger clone lies one base off it.

Material for sequencing was peripheral blood. This receptor chain uses TRBV6-6 and TRBJ1-1, with the D gene uncertain. The TCR comes from a man aged 60 to 69 with acute or convalescent COVID-19. The DNA is TGTGCCAGTTGCTTTTCAGTGAACACTGAAGCTTTCTTT. This translates into CASCFSVNTEAFF.